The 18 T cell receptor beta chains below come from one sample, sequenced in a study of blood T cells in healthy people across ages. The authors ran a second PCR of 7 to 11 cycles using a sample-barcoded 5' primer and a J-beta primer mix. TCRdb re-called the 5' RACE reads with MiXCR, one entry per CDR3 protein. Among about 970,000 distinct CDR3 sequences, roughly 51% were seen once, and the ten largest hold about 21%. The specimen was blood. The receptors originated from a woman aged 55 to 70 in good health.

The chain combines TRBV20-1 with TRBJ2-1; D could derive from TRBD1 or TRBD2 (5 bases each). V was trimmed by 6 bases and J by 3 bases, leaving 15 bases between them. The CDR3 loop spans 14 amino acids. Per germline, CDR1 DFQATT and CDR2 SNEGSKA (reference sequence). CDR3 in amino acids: CSATGTAIYNEQFF. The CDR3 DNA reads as TGCAGTGCCACCGGGACGGCCATCTACAATGAGCAGTTCTTC.

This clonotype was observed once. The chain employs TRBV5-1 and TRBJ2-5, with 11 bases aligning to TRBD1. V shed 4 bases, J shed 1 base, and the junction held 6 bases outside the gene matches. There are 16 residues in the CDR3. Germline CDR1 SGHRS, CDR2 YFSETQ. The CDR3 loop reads CASSVSGTGGQETQYF. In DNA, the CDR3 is TGCGCCAGCAGCGTCTCCGGGACAGGGGGCCAAGAGACCCAGTACTTC.

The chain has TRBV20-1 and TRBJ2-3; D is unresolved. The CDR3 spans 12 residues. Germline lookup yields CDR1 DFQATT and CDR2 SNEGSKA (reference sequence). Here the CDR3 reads CSASTVTDTQYF. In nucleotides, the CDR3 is TGCAGCGCGAGTACGGTCACAGATACGCAGTATTTT.

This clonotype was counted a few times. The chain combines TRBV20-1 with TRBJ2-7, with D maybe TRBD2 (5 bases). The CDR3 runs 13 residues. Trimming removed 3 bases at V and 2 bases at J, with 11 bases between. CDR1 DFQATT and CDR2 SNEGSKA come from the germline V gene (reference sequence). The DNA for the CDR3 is TGCAGTGCTAGCGAGCGGAACCCCTACGAGCAGTACTTC. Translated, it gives CSASERNPYEQYF.

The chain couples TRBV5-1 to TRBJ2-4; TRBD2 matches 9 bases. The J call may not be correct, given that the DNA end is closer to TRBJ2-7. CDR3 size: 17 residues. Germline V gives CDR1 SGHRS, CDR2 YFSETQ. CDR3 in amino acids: CASSLEPLAGVGNEQYF. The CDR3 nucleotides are TGCGCCAGCAGCCTCGAACCGTTAGCGGGAGTGGGTAACGAGCAGTACTTC.

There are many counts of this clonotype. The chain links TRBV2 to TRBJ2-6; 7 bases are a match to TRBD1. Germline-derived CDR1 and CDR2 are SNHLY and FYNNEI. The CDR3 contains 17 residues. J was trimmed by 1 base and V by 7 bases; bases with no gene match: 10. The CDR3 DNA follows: TGTGCCAGCATACTGGACAGGCTCCTGTCTGGGGCCAACGTCCTGACTTTC. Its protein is CASILDRLLSGANVLTF.

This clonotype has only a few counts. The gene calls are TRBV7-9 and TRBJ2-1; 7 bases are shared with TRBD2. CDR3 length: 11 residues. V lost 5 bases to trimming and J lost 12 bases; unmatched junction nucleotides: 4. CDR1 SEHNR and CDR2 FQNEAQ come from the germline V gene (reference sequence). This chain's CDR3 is CASSPGTTQFF. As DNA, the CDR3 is TGTGCCAGCAGCCCCGGGACTACGCAGTTCTTC.

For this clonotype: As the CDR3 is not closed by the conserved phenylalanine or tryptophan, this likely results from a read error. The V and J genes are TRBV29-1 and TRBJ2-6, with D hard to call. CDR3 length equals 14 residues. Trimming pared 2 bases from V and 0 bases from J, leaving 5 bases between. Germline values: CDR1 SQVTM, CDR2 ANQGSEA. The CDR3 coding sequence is TGCAGCGTTGAAAAAGGCTCTGGGGCCAACGTCCTGACTCTC. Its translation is CSVEKGSGANVLTL.

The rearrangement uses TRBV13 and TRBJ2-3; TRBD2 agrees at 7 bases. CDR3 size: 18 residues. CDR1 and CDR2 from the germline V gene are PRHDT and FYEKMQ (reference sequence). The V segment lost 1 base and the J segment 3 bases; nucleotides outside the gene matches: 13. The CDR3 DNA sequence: TGTGCCAGCAGCTTAGATGGCGGGAGCCGGCCCCTTACAGATACGCAGTATTTT. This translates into CASSLDGGSRPLTDTQYF.

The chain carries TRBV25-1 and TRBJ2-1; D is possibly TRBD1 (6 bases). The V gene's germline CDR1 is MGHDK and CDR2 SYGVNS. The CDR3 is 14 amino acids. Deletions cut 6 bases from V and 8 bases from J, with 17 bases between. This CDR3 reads CASRSGTTLDEQFF. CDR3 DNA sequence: TGTGCCAGCAGGTCCGGGACAACGCTCGATGAGCAGTTCTTC.

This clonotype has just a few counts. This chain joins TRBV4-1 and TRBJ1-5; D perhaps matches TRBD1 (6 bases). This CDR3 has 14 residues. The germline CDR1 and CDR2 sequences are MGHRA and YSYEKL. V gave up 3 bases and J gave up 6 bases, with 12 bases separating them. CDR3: CASSHGGDGQPQHF. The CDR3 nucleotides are TGCGCCAGCAGCCATGGGGGCGATGGTCAGCCCCAGCATTTT.

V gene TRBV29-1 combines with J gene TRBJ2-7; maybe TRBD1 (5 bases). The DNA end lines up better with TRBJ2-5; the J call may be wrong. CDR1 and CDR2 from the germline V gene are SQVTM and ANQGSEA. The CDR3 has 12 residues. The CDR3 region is CSVRWGRETQYF. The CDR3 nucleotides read TGCAGCGTTCGCTGGGGCCGCGAGACCCAGTACTTC.

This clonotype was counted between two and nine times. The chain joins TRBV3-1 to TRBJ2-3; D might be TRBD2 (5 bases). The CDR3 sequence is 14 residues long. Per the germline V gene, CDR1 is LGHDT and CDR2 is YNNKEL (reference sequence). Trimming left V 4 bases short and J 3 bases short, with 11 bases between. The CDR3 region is CASSLRAETDTQYF. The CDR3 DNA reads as TGTGCCAGCAGCCTACGAGCGGAAACAGATACGCAGTATTTT.

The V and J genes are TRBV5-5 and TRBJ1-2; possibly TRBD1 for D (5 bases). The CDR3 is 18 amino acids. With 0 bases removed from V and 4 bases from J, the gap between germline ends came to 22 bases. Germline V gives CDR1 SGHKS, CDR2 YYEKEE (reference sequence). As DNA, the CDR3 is TGTGCCAGCAGCTTGGCCCCTCCAGCCGGACAATCGAGCTATGGCTACACCTTC. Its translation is CASSLAPPAGQSSYGYTF.

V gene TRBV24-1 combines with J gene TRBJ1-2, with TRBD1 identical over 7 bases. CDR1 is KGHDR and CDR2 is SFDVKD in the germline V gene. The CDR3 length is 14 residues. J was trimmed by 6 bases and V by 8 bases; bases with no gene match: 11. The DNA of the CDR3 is TGTGCCACCACCCCCGGGACAGAGTCAGATGGCTACACCTTC. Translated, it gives CATTPGTESDGYTF.

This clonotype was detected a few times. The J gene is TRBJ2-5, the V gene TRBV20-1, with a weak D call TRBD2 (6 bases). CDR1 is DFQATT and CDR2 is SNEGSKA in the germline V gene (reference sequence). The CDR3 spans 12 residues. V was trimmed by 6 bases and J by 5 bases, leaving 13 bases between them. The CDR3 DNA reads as TGCAGTGCCGGGGGAGTTCAGGAGACCCAGTACTTC. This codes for CSAGGVQETQYF.

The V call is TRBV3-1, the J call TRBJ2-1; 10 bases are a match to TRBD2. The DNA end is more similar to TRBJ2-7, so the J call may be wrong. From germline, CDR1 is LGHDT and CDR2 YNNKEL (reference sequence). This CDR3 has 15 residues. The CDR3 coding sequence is TGTGCCAGCAGCCCCGATAGCGGGAGGTGGGGAGAGCAGTACTTC. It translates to CASSPDSGRWGEQYF.

The CDR3 nucleotides are TGTGCCAGCAGCCAAGTTACCGGCGGAGGGTCACCCCTCCACTTT. Its translation: CASSQVTGGGSPLHF. The chain couples TRBV14 to TRBJ1-6; D remains ambiguous. Trimming shortened V by 1 base and J by 10 bases, and 14 bases separated the two germline ends. The CDR3 has 15 amino acids. Germline V gene lookup returns CDR1 SGHDN and CDR2 FVKESK.